Each of the 12 T cell receptor beta chains below was sequenced from the same sample in a study of OX40 agonist ivuxolimab in advanced cancers. The protocol was immunoSEQ multiplex PCR, while the TCRdb copy is restricted to in-frame clones and leaves out a portion. This repertoire shows around 67,000 clones, 80% found once; its top ten account for 1% to 1.5%. Specimen: CD4+ or CD8+ T cells sorted from blood, collected in a trial of the OX40 agonist ivuxolimab. The receptors shown here come from an adult with an advanced solid tumor such as melanoma, head and neck, liver or kidney cancer.

This chain links TRBV5-5 with TRBJ2-7; the match to TRBD1 covers 9 bases. V lost 0 bases and J lost 6; bases outside the gene matches: 4. The length of the CDR3 is 14 residues. Germline CDR1 SGHKS, CDR2 YYEKEE (reference sequence). This CDR3 is CASSLETGGGEQYF. CDR3 nucleotides: TGTGCCAGCAGCTTGGAGACAGGGGGAGGCGAGCAGTACTTC.

The chain recombines TRBV15 with TRBJ2-7; 7 positions match TRBD1. The CDR3 sequence is 17 residues long. V was clipped by 0 bases and J by 3 bases; unmatched bases: 11. Germline V gene data show CDR1 as LNHNV and CDR2 as YYDKDF (reference sequence). In nucleotides, the CDR3 is TGTGCCACCAGCAGAGAAAAACAGGGGTCTACGGGCTACGAGCAGTACTTC. Translating gives CATSREKQGSTGYEQYF.

The chain links TRBV11-2 to TRBJ1-2, with TRBD1 as a possible D gene (5 bases). The V and J ends lost 3 bases and 4 bases respectively, with 12 bases between them. The germline gives CDR1 SGHAT, CDR2 FQNNGV. The CDR3 has 14 amino acids. The CDR3 coding sequence is TGTGCCAGCAGCTTTGTTCAGGGAGGCTATGGCTACACCTTC. It is translated as CASSFVQGGYGYTF. Variable domain in full (rest from reference TRBV11-2 and TRBJ1-2): EAGVAQSPRYKIIEKRQSVAFWCNPISGHATLYWYQQILGQGPKLLIQFQNNGVVDDSQLPKDRFSAERLKGVDSTLKIQPAKLEDSAVYLCASSFVQGGYGYTFGSGTRLTVV.

V is TRBV25-1 and J is TRBJ2-1; D is uncertain. This CDR3 is built from 12 residues. CDR1 and CDR2 from the germline V gene are MGHDK and SYGVNS. Deletions cut 1 base from V and 5 bases from J, with 3 bases between. The CDR3 nucleotides are TGTGCCAGCAGTGAATTGGACAATGAGCAGTTCTTC. Amino acid sequence: CASSELDNEQFF.

The gene calls are TRBV5-4 and TRBJ2-3; TRBD2 matches 7 bases. Germline values: CDR1 SGHNT, CDR2 YYREEE (reference sequence). The CDR3 runs to 18 residues. With 4 bases clipped from V and 0 bases from J, the junction kept 14 bases outside the gene matches. The CDR3 spells CASSKPGGTQASTDTQYF. The CDR3 DNA is TGTGCCAGCAGCAAGCCCGGGGGGACTCAAGCTAGCACAGATACGCAGTATTTT.

There are a few counts of this clone. The V gene is TRBV6-5, the J gene TRBJ1-5; possibly TRBD1 for D (5 bases). With 5 bases removed from V and 0 bases from J, the gap between germline ends came to 8 bases. Germline V gene data show CDR1 as MNHEY and CDR2 as SVGAGI. This CDR3 contains 14 residues. CDR3 sequence: CASSLGVSNQPQHF. CDR3 nucleotide sequence: TGTGCCAGCAGTCTAGGGGTTAGCAATCAGCCCCAGCATTTT.

V is TRBV7-2 and J is TRBJ2-1; tentative D call: TRBD1 (6 bases). V was pared by 1 base and J by 0 bases, with 16 bases between. Germline V gene lookup returns CDR1 SGHTA and CDR2 FQGNSA. The CDR3 is 18 amino acids. The CDR3 reads CASSLVAARTVSYNEQFF. The CDR3 DNA reads as TGTGCCAGCAGCTTAGTAGCCGCCCGGACAGTCTCCTACAATGAGCAGTTCTTC.

The rearrangement links TRBV5-1 to TRBJ2-1; tentatively, D is TRBD1 (5 bases). The V and J ends lost 0 bases and 4 bases respectively, with 11 bases between them. The germline gives CDR1 SGHRS, CDR2 YFSETQ. The CDR3 runs to 15 residues. CDR3 DNA: TGCGCCAGCAGCTTGGCGCAGGGCGCTTACAATGAGCAGTTCTTC. Translated, it gives CASSLAQGAYNEQFF. Using reference TRBV5-1 and TRBJ2-1 for the parts outside the CDR3, the full variable domain is KAGVTQTPRYLIKTRGQQVTLSCSPISGHRSVSWYQQTPGQGLQFLFEYFSETQRNKGNFPGRFSGRQFSNSRSEMNVSTLELGDSALYLCASSLAQGAYNEQFFGPGTRLTVL.

CDR3 DNA: TGCGCCAGCAGCTCCCAGACTTTCTACGAGCAGTACTTC. Protein product: CASSSQTFYEQYF. The chain recombines TRBV5-1 with TRBJ2-7; D is ambiguous. The V end lost 3 bases, the J end lost 3 bases, and 10 bases lay between the germline ends. CDR3 size: 13 residues. Per the germline V gene, CDR1 is SGHRS and CDR2 is YFSETQ.

This CDR3 reads CASSIDRGAGYTF. In DNA form, the CDR3 reads TGTGCCAGTAGTATAGATCGAGGAGCTGGCTACACCTTC. The J gene is TRBJ1-2, the V gene TRBV19; no clear D. The germline V gene encodes CDR1 LNHDA and CDR2 SQIVND (reference sequence). V was shortened by 0 bases and J by 7 bases, with 9 bases between the two germline ends. The CDR3 extends over 13 amino acids.

The chain employs TRBV6-5 and TRBJ1-3; D unclear. V shed 0 bases and J shed 8 bases, with 8 bases lying between them. CDR1 and CDR2 (germline): MNHEY, SVGAGI. The CDR3 has 13 amino acids. The CDR3 loop is CASSYSIGHTIYF. The CDR3 DNA follows: TGTGCCAGCAGTTACTCGATCGGCCACACCATATATTTT.

The chain couples TRBV9 to TRBJ2-2; 8 positions agree with TRBD1. Trimming at V came to 1 base and at J to 6 bases, leaving 8 bases not matched to a gene. CDR1 SGDLS and CDR2 YYNGEE come from the germline V gene. CDR3 length: 16 residues. This CDR3 is CASSVISQGGPGELFF. DNA of the CDR3: TGTGCCAGCAGCGTAATTTCACAGGGGGGTCCCGGGGAGCTGTTTTTT. Together with reference TRBV9 and TRBJ2-2, the CDR3 gives the full variable domain: DSGVTQTPKHLITATGQRVTLRCSPRSGDLSVYWYQQSLDQGLQFLIQYYNGEERAKGNILERFSAQQFPDLHSELNLSSLELGDSALYFCASSVISQGGPGELFFGEGSRLTVL.